A single TCR beta chain is shown here with its context. The data were obtained in a study of technical replicates of blood from a few donors. The table came from immunoSEQ multiplex PCR; TCRdb's copy has only in-frame clones and leaves some out. The table shows tens of thousands of clones, with roughly 94% occurring only once. The specimen sequenced was T cells isolated from PBMCs. This TCR was recovered from a human donor in good health.

CDR3 protein: CAWSPNTGSGYTF. The CDR3 region has the DNA TGTGCCTGGAGTCCAAACACAGGGTCGGGTTACACCTTC. The chain is built from TRBV30 and TRBJ1-2, with D perhaps TRBD1 (6 bases). The CDR3 has 13 amino acids. V was pared by 2 bases and J by 11 bases, with 18 bases between. The germline V gene encodes CDR1 GTSNPN and CDR2 SVGIG (reference sequence). The full variable domain, completed using reference TRBV30 and TRBJ1-2, is SQTIHQWPATLVQPVGSPLSLECTVEGTSNPNLYWYRQAAGRGLQLLFYSVGIGQISSEVPQNLSASRPQDRQFILSSKKLLLSDSGFYLCAWSPNTGSGYTFGSGTRLTVV.